This T cell receptor beta chain was found in a study of cytomegalovirus exposure and HLA in healthy donors. Primers: 60 Vbeta forward and 13 Jbeta reverse. Method: immunoSEQ multiplex PCR; TCRdb's copy keeps in-frame clones and lacks some. The sample lists about 42,000 clones, 50% occurring once. For this clone: Antigen specificity is unknown.

Study-level points and caveats: The classifier reportedly diagnosed cytomegalovirus status with high sensitivity and specificity. CMV antigen specificity was confirmed in vitro for a few CMV-associated chains.

The V and J ends lost 5 bases and 5 bases, in that order; junction bases with no gene match: 5. Germline CDR1 SGHTS, CDR2 YDEGEE. This CDR3 is built from 14 residues. The clonotype was recovered from a human donor in good health. This sequence joins TRBV5-8 and TRBJ2-3, with 10 bases fitting TRBD2. The sample taken for sequencing was PBMCs. The CDR3 DNA is TGTGCCAGCAGTTGGGGACTAGCGATAGATACGCAGTATTTT. This sequence encodes CASSWGLAIDTQYF.